Following are 6 T cell receptor beta chains from one sample sequenced in a study of T cells after yellow fever vaccination. TCRdb redid the calling of the 5' RACE reads with MiXCR, one entry per CDR3 protein. Of about 400,000 distinct CDR3 sequences listed, 11% are singletons. Sequenced material: PBMCs, taken on the day of the first yellow fever vaccination. These TCRs come from a man aged 18-30 years who received the YFV17D yellow fever vaccine.

This clonotype was counted only a few times. The chain has TRBV28 and TRBJ1-2; TRBD1 matches 8 bases. The CDR3 sequence is 16 residues long. The trim removed 1 base at V and 4 bases at J, leaving 8 bases unmatched. Germline CDR1 reads MDHEN; CDR2 reads SYDVKM. CDR3 sequence reads: CASSLFSGDRPYGYTF. The CDR3 DNA reads TGTGCCAGCAGTTTATTCTCCGGGGACAGGCCCTATGGCTACACCTTC.

This clonotype was observed a few times. This chain uses TRBV27 with TRBJ2-1, with D uncertain. The CDR3 is 14 amino acids. V dropped 2 bases and J dropped 7 bases, with 12 bases sitting between them. Germline CDR1 reads MNHEY; CDR2 reads SMNVEV (reference sequence). The CDR3 DNA is TGTGCCAGCAGTTTAGGGGTTTATTTTAATGAGCAGTTCTTC. Encoded protein: CASSLGVYFNEQFF.

There are many counts of this clonotype. The chain recombines TRBV7-9 with TRBJ2-5; D might be TRBD1 (6 bases). Germline CDR1 SEHNR, CDR2 FQNEAQ (reference sequence). Trimming took off 2 bases at V and 3 bases at J, with 10 bases between the two ends. This CDR3 has 14 residues. CDR3 sequence: CASSLSGAKETQYF. Here the CDR3 DNA reads TGTGCCAGCAGCTTATCAGGGGCGAAAGAGACCCAGTACTTC.

This clonotype appeared a few times. The CDR3 spells CASSEQGPGNTEAFF. CDR3 coding DNA: TGTGCCAGCAGTGAACAGGGTCCAGGTAACACTGAAGCTTTCTTT. The genes are TRBV2 and TRBJ1-1; a weak D match, TRBD1 (5 bases). The germline V and J ends were trimmed by 2 bases and 2 bases, with 12 bases remaining between them. Germline CDR1 is SNHLY and CDR2 is FYNNEI. This CDR3 comprises 15 residues.

There are many counts of this clonotype. Written as DNA, the CDR3 is TGTGCCAGCAGCCCCGGGGCGGACACTGAAGCTTTCTTT. Protein product: CASSPGADTEAFF. The gene calls are TRBV11-2 and TRBJ1-1; tentative D call: TRBD1 (5 bases). V was trimmed by 5 bases and J by 3 bases, leaving 10 bases between them. Germline V gives CDR1 SGHAT, CDR2 FQNNGV. This CDR3 spans 13 amino acids.

The V call is TRBV9, the J call TRBJ2-1; D could derive from TRBD1 or TRBD2 (6 bases each). CDR1 SGDLS and CDR2 YYNGEE come from the germline V gene. V lost 3 bases and J lost 5, with 9 bases in between. The CDR3 contains 13 residues. The CDR3 DNA reads TGTGCCAGCAGCGGGGGGGCCGACAATGAGCAGTTCTTC. It codes for CASSGGADNEQFF.